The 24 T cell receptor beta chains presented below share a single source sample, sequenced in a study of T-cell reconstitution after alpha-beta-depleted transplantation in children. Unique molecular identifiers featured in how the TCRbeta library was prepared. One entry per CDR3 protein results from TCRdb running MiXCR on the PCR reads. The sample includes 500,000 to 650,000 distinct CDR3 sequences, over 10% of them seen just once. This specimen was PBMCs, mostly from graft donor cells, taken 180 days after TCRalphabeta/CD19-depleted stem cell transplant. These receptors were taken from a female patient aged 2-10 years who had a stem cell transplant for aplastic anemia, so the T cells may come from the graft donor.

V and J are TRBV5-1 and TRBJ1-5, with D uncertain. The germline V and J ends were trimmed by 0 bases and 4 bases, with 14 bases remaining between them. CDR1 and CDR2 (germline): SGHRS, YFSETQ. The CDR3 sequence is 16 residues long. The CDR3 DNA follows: TGCGCCAGCAGCTTGGATGGAACCGAGCGGAATCAGCCCCAGCATTTT. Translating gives CASSLDGTERNQPQHF.

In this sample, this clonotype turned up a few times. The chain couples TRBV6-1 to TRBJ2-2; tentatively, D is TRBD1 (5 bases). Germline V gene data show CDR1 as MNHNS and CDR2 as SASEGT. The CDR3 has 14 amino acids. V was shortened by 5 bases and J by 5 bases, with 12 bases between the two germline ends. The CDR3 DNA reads TGTGCCAGCAGTCAGGTCAGGGTTACCGGGGAGCTGTTTTTT. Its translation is CASSQVRVTGELFF.

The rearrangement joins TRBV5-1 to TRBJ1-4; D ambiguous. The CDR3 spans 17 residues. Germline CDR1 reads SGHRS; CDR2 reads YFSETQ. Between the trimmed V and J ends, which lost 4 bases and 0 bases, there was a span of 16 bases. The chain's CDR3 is CASSPLVGNPTNEKLFF. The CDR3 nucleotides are TGCGCCAGCAGCCCCTTGGTGGGGAACCCAACTAATGAAAAACTGTTTTTT.

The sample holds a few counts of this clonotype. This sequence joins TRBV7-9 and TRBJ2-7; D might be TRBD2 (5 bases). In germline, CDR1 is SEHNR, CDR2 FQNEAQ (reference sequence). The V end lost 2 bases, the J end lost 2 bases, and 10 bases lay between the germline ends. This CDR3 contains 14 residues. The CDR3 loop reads CASSLFDYPYEQYF. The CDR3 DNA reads TGTGCCAGCAGCTTATTTGACTATCCCTACGAGCAGTACTTC.

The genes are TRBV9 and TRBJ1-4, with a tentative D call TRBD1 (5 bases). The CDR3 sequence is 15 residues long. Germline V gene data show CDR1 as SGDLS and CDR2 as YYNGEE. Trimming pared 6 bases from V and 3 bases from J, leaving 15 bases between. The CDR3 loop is CASTPDSRSNEKLFF. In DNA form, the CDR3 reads TGTGCCAGCACCCCAGACAGTCGATCTAATGAAAAACTGTTTTTT.

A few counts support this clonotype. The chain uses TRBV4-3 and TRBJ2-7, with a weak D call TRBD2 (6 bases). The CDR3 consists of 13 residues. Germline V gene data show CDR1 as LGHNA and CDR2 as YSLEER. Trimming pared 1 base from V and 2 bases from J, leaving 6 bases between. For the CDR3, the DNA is TGCGCCAGCAGCCAAGTAGCGGCCTACGAGCAGTACGTC. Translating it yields CASSQVAAYEQYV.

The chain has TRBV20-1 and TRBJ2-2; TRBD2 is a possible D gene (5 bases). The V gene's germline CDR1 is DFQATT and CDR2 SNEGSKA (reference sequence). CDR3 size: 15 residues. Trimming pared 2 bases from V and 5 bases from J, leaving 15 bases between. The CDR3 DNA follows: TGCAGTGCTAGAAAGGCCCGGGATGGGACCGGGGAGCTGTTTTTT. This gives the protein CSARKARDGTGELFF.

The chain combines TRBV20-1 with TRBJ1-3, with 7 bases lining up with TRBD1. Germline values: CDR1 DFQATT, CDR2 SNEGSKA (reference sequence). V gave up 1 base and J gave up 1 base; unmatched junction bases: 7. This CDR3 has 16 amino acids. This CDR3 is CSARARTGYSGNTIYF. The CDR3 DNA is TGCAGTGCTAGAGCCCGGACAGGTTATTCTGGAAACACCATATATTTT.

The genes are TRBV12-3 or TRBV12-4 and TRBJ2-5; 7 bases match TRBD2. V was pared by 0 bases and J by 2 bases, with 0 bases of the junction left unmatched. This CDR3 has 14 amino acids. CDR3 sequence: CASSLALAQETQYF. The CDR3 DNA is TGTGCCAGCAGTTTAGCACTAGCGCAAGAGACCCAGTACTTC.

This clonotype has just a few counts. The CDR3 loop is CASSQDWDRTNIQYF. The CDR3 region has the DNA TGCGCCAGCAGCCAAGACTGGGACAGGACAAACATTCAGTACTTC. The chain joins TRBV4-3 to TRBJ2-4; 8 bases line up with TRBD1. The CDR3 covers 15 residues. In germline, CDR1 is LGHNA, CDR2 YSLEER. The V and J ends lost 0 bases and 6 bases, in that order; junction bases with no gene match: 4.

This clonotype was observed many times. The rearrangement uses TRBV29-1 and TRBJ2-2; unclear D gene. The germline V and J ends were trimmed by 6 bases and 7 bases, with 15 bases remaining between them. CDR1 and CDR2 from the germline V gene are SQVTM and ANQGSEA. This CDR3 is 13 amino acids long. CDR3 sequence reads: CSVLDVGYGELFF. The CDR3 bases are TGCAGCGTCCTAGACGTGGGGTACGGGGAGCTGTTTTTT.

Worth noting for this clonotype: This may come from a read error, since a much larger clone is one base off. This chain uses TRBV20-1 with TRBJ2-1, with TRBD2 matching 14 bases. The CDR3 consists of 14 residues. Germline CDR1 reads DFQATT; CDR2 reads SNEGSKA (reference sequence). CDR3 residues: CSPGLAGVYNEHFF. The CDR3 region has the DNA TGCAGTCCGGGACTAGCGGGAGTGTACAATGAGCATTTCTTC.

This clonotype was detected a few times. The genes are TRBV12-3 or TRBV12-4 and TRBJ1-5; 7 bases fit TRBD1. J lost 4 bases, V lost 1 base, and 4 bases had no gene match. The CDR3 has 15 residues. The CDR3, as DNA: TGTGCCAGCAGTTTAGTCGACAGGGCGAATCAGCCCCAGCATTTT. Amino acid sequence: CASSLVDRANQPQHF.

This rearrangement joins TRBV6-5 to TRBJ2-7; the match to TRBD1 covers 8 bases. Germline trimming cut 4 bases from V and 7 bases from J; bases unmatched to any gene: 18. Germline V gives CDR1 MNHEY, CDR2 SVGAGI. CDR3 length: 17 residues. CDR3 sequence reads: CASSSSPGQEGAWEQYV. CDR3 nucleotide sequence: TGTGCCAGCAGTTCTTCCCCGGGACAGGAAGGGGCGTGGGAGCAGTACGTC.

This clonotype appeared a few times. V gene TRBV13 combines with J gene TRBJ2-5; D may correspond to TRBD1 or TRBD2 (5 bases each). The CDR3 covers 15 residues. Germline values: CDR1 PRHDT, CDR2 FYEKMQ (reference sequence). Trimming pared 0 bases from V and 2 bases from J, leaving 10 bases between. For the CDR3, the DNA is TGTGCCAGCAGCTTAGGCGGGACGTTTCAAGAGACCCAGTACTTC. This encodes CASSLGGTFQETQYF.

This chain's CDR3 is CASSQWKDSAYNSPLHF. In DNA, the CDR3 is TGCGCCAGCAGCCAATGGAAGGATAGCGCCTATAATTCACCCCTCCACTTT. The gene calls are TRBV4-3 and TRBJ1-6; D unclear. The CDR3 runs to 17 residues. CDR1 is LGHNA and CDR2 is YSLEER in the germline V gene. Trimming took off 2 bases at V and 2 bases at J, with 13 bases between the two ends.

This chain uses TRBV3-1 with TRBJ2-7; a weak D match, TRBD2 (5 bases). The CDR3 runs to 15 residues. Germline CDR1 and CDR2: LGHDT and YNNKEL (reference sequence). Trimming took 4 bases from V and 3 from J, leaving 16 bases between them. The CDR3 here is CASSPGEPTLYEQYF. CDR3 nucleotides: TGTGCCAGCAGCCCTGGGGAGCCCACCCTCTACGAGCAGTACTTC.

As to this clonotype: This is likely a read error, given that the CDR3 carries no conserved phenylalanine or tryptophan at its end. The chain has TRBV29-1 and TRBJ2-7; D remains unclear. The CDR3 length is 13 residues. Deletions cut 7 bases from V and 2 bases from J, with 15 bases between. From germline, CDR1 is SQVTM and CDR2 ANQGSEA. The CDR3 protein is CSACGPRPYEQYL. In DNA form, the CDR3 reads TGCAGCGCTTGCGGACCCAGACCCTACGAGCAGTACTTA.

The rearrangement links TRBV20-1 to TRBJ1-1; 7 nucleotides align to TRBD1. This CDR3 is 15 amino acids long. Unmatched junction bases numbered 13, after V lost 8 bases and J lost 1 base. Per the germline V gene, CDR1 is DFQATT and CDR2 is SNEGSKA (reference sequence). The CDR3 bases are TGCAGTCCCCTCCCACCAGGGGGAAGGAACACTGAAGCTTTCTTT. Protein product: CSPLPPGGRNTEAFF.

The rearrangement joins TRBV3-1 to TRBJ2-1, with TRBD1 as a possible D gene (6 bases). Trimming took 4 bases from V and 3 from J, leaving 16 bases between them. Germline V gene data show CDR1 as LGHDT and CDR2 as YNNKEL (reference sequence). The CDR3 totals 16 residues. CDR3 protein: CASSLRPGAVYNEQFF. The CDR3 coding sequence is TGTGCCAGCAGCCTACGTCCAGGGGCGGTCTACAATGAGCAGTTCTTC.

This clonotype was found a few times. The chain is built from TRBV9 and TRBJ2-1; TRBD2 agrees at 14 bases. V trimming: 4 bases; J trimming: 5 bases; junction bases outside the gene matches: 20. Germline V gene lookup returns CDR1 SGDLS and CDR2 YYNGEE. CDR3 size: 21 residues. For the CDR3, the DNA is TGTGCCAGCAGCTCTCCTTTAAAGACTAGCGGGAGGGCCATGGTAAACAATGAGCAGTTCTTC. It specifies CASSSPLKTSGRAMVNNEQFF.

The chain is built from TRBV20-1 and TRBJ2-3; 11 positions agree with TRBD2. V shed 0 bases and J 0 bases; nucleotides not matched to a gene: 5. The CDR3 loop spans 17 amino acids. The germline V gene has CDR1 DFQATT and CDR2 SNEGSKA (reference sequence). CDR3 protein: CSARDSLAGDSTDTQYF. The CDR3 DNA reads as TGCAGTGCTAGAGATTCACTAGCGGGAGACAGCACAGATACGCAGTATTTT.

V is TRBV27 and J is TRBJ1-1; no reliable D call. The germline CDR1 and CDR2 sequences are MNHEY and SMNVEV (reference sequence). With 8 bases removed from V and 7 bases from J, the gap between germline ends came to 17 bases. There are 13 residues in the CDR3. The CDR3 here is CASAGSGLVEAFF. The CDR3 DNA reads TGTGCCAGCGCGGGCAGCGGGCTGGTTGAAGCTTTCTTT.

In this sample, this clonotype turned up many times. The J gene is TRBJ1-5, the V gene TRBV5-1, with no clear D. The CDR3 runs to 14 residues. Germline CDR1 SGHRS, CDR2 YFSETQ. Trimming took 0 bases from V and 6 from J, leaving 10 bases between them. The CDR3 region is CASSLAAGSQPQHF. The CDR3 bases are TGCGCCAGCAGCTTGGCCGCGGGGTCTCAGCCCCAGCATTTT.